This T cell receptor (beta chain) originates from a study of blood T cell repertoires in COVID-19. Study-level information: The samples span acute and convalescent COVID-19 from the United States, Italy and Spain. The analysed material was cDNA or gDNA that came from T cells, B-cell-depleted T cells, or PBMCs.

Germline V lookup: CDR1 SEHNR, CDR2 FQNEAQ (reference sequence). V shed 4 bases and J 0 bases; nucleotides not matched to a gene: 2. The CDR3 extends over 14 amino acids. Clones were read by immunoSEQ multiplex PCR, and TCRdb kept only the in-frame ones, dropping some. The sample contains approximately 53,000 clones, roughly 90% of which appear only once. This clone has only a few counts. The sequence derives from a human donor in a cohort sampled during active COVID-19. Material for sequencing was peripheral blood. This chain connects TRBV7-9 to TRBJ1-2; 7 bases are shared with TRBD1. The CDR3 is CASSSDRSNYGYTF. The CDR3 nucleotides are TGTGCCAGCAGCTCGGACAGGTCTAACTATGGCTACACCTTC.